This T cell receptor (beta chain) originates from a study of OX40 agonist ivuxolimab in advanced cancers. As concerns this clone: Its antigen is unknown.

Study outcomes and limitations: Both CD4+ and CD8+ T cell populations in blood had undergone clonal expansion by week 6 at 0.1 to 3.0 mg/kg. Partial responders receiving 0.1-3.0 mg/kg showed among the lowest clonal expansion.

The protocol was immunoSEQ multiplex PCR, while the TCRdb copy is restricted to in-frame clones and leaves out a portion. The sample holds some 80,000 clones; 85% to 90% are singletons and the top ten take 0.6% to 0.8%. The CDR3 is made up of 15 amino acids. Germline V gives CDR1 SGHVS, CDR2 FQNEAQ. Trimming removed 5 bases from V and 4 bases from J; junction bases left unmatched: 3. With autoimmune disease history or systemic immunosuppression, patients were excluded. The chain is built from TRBV7-8 and TRBJ2-2; 11 nucleotides line up with TRBD2. This specimen was CD4+ or CD8+ T cells sorted from blood, taken in a trial of the OX40 agonist ivuxolimab. The TCR originated in an adult with an advanced solid tumor such as melanoma, head and neck, liver or kidney cancer. CDR3 protein: CASSLSGGATGELFF. The CDR3 DNA reads TGTGCCAGCAGCCTTAGCGGGGGGGCCACCGGGGAGCTGTTTTTT.